This T cell receptor (beta chain) is drawn from a study of blood T cell repertoires in COVID-19. Study as a whole: The origin of the acute and convalescent COVID-19 samples was the United States, Italy and Spain. T cells, B-cell-depleted T cells, or PBMCs supplied cDNA or gDNA.

In the authors' workflow: Amplification with reference gene primers provided the estimates of nucleated cell counts. The data were produced by immunoSEQ multiplex PCR, yet TCRdb's version contains in-frame clones alone and is incomplete. V, J and clone size derive from that table, while D and trimming were established from the DNA sequence. The table lists 200,000 to 250,000 clones, approximately 85% of them singletons. Trimming took 3 bases from V and 6 from J, leaving 12 bases between them. The germline CDR1 and CDR2 sequences are SEHNR and FQNEAQ (reference sequence). The length of the CDR3 is 15 residues.

The J gene is TRBJ1-6, the V gene TRBV7-9, with a possible D match to TRBD1 (6 bases). The TCR originated in an elderly man with acute or convalescent COVID-19. The specimen sequenced was peripheral blood. The CDR3 loop reads CASSFSVDSNSPLHF. The CDR3 DNA reads TGTGCCAGCAGCTTTAGTGTGGACAGTAATTCACCCCTCCACTTT. The full variable domain, its missing parts supplied by reference TRBV7-9 and TRBJ1-6, is DTGVSQNPRHKITKRGQNVTFRCDPISEHNRLYWYRQTLGQGPEFLTYFQNEAQLEKSRLLSDRFSAERPKGSFSTLEIQRTEQGDSAMYLCASSFSVDSNSPLHFGNGTRLTVT.